The source of this T cell receptor (beta chain) is a study of T cells in Graves' hyperthyroidism and ophthalmopathy. Overall study findings and caveats: Ophthalmopathy could be told apart from stable hyperthyroidism with a 13 V-J model. Also found in blood were most expanded thyroid clonotypes above 0.001.

The germline CDR1 and CDR2 sequences are LNHDA and SQIVND (reference sequence). This CDR3 comprises 16 residues. Between the trimmed V and J ends, which lost 3 bases and 12 bases, there was a span of 24 bases. This clonotype has a handful of counts. Its antigen remains unknown. Amplification of TCR beta CDR3 regions was performed using RNA transcripts as template. When the TCR CDR3 underwent first-round RT-PCR, the HTBI primer set was used. TCRdb itself ran the multiplex PCR reads through MiXCR, one entry per CDR3 protein. This sample has fewer than 400,000 distinct CDR3 sequences; roughly 13% occur once, and the top ten carry approximately 27%.

This sequence was found in a man between 45 and 60 years old with Graves' ophthalmopathy. V is TRBV19 and J is TRBJ1-5; D not resolved. Sequenced material: blood. CDR3 in DNA: TGTGCCAGTAGTATTCACGACAATGGGCGGGAGGCGAGCCAGCATTTT. It is translated as CASSIHDNGREASQHF.